The rows below give T cell receptor beta chains drawn from one sample of a study of blood T cells in healthy people across ages. TCRdb fed the 5' RACE reads into MiXCR, producing one record per CDR3 protein. This table has over 600,000 distinct CDR3 sequences, 56% appearing once. Sequencing input: blood. These receptors were obtained from a man aged 35 to 55 in good health. CDR3s include the opening cysteine and the closing phenylalanine or tryptophan. The order of the fields is CDR3 protein, CDR3 DNA, D gene, V gene, J gene, clone size. A D gene is named only where the DNA matches it firmly. Not every row has a clone size; where given, it reads once, few, many or a size class.

CAISGDRDTNEQYF	TGTGCCATCAGTGGGGACAGGGACACCAATGAGCAGTACTTC	TRBD1	TRBV10-3	TRBJ2-7	NA
CASSLFVGGARGEAFF	TGTGCCAGCAGTCTTTTTGTAGGGGGGGCGCGCGGTGAAGCTTTCTTT	NA	TRBV12-3/TRBV12-4	TRBJ1-1	NA
CASVAGGQGRRNTEAFF	TGTGCCAGCGTTGCCGGTGGACAGGGAAGGAGGAACACTGAAGCTTTCTTT	TRBD1	TRBV7-9	TRBJ1-1	NA
CSASGTQTSTDTQYF	TGCAGTGCTAGCGGGACGCAAACTAGCACAGATACGCAGTATTTT	NA	TRBV20-1	TRBJ2-3	NA
CASKISGSTDTQYF	TGTGCCAGCAAAATTAGCGGAAGCACAGATACGCAGTATTTT	NA	TRBV2	TRBJ2-3	NA
CSVGGGDTQYF	TGCAGCGTTGGAGGGGGAGATACGCAGTATTTT	NA	TRBV29-1	TRBJ2-3	few
CASSEPGTKGENGYTF	TGTGCCAGCAGTGAGCCCGGGACAAAGGGAGAGAATGGCTACACCTTC	NA	TRBV25-1	TRBJ1-2	few
CASSQRISGLEETQYF	TGTGCCAGCAGCCAAAGGATCTCGGGACTCGAGGAGACCCAGTACTTC	NA	TRBV4-2	TRBJ2-5	many
CSVAQSGTGSNQPQHF	TGCAGCGTTGCCCAGTCCGGGACAGGGAGCAATCAGCCCCAGCATTTT	TRBD1	TRBV29-1	TRBJ1-5	few
CASSPLWGAANEKLFF	TGTGCCAGCAGCCCCCTATGGGGGGCGGCTAATGAAAAACTGTTTTTT	NA	TRBV7-9	TRBJ1-4	NA
CASGLAALGTQYF	TGTGCCAGCGGATTAGCGGCGCTGGGTACGCAGTATTTT	NA	TRBV6-5	TRBJ2-3	few
CSASVPFGGLLNTEAFF	TGCAGTGCTAGCGTCCCTTTTGGGGGCCTACTGAACACTGAAGCTTTCTTT	NA	TRBV20-1	TRBJ1-1	once
CASSAGGAETQYF	TGTGCCAGCAGTGCAGGGGGCGCGGAGACCCAGTACTTC	TRBD1	TRBV28	TRBJ2-5	few
CASSLMGGRGGETQYF	TGTGCCAGCAGCTTAATGGGGGGAAGAGGTGGGGAGACCCAGTACTTC	NA	TRBV7-3	TRBJ2-5	few
CASSFFGGTAGAYEQYF	TGTGCCAGCAGCTTCTTTGGGGGGACAGCCGGCGCCTACGAGCAGTACTTC	NA	TRBV7-9	TRBJ2-7	NA
CSAVHRGRLAEAFF	TGCAGTGCTGTTCACAGGGGGCGGCTAGCTGAAGCTTTCTTT	TRBD1	TRBV20-1	TRBJ1-1	NA
CASSLRRGPETQYF	TGTGCCAGCAGTTTACGCAGGGGGCCTGAGACCCAGTACTTC	TRBD1	TRBV27	TRBJ2-5	NA
CASSHRTVYTF	TGCGCCAGCAGCCACCGGACAGTCTACACCTTC	NA	TRBV4-1	TRBJ1-2	few
CASSAYNRGTEQYF	TGTGCCAGCAGCGCATACAACAGGGGTACCGAGCAGTACTTC	TRBD1	TRBV9	TRBJ2-7	NA
CASKGRPSSYEQYF	TGTGCCAGCAAAGGACGGCCTTCAAGCTACGAGCAGTACTTC	NA	TRBV12-3/TRBV12-4	TRBJ2-7	NA
CASSAGRDFLNTEAFF	TGTGCCAGCAGCGCCGGGAGGGATTTTCTGAACACTGAAGCTTTCTTT	NA	TRBV9	TRBJ1-1	NA
CASSPRGGVENIQYF	TGTGCCAGCAGTCCCCGAGGGGGGGTAGAAAACATTCAGTACTTC	NA	TRBV28	TRBJ2-4	NA
CSARETGALNTEAFF	TGCAGTGCTAGAGAAACAGGGGCACTGAACACTGAAGCTTTCTTT	TRBD1	TRBV20-1	TRBJ1-1	NA
CASSLDSVRQGAPGYNEQFF	TGTGCCAGCAGTTTAGATTCCGTGAGACAGGGTGCCCCCGGCTACAATGAGCAGTTCTTC	TRBD1	TRBV12-3/TRBV12-4	TRBJ2-1	NA
CASSPGQPTYEQYF	TGCGCCAGCAGCCCGGGACAGCCGACCTACGAGCAGTACTTC	TRBD1	TRBV5-1	TRBJ2-7	few
CASSLLGGSRSSGANVLTF	TGTGCCAGCAGCCTCCTTGGGGGTTCCCGGAGCTCTGGGGCCAACGTCCTGACTTTC	NA	TRBV7-9	TRBJ2-6	NA
CSATGQGVAEQYF	TGCAGTGCCACCGGACAGGGGGTCGCCGAGCAGTACTTC	TRBD1	TRBV20-1	TRBJ2-7	NA
CASKVRVGQETQYF	TGTGCCAGCAAAGTGAGGGTAGGGCAAGAGACCCAGTACTTC	NA	TRBV2	TRBJ2-5	few
CASSPGELADTQYF	TGTGCCAGCAGCCCAGGGGAGTTGGCAGATACGCAGTATTTT	NA	TRBV7-2	TRBJ2-3	many
CASSTTGDSNQPQHF	TGCGCCAGCAGCACGACTGGAGATAGCAATCAGCCCCAGCATTTT	NA	TRBV5-1	TRBJ1-5	few
CASSFPGQQYVQYF	TGTGCCAGCAGCTTTCCGGGACAGCAATACGTGCAGTACTTC	TRBD1	TRBV7-3	TRBJ2-4	NA
CASSVGASVYEQYF	TGTGCCAGCAGCGTAGGGGCTTCGGTCTACGAGCAGTACTTC	NA	TRBV9	TRBJ2-7	NA
CASSPLQENTEAFF	TGTGCCAGCTCACCTTTACAGGAGAACACTGAAGCTTTCTTT	NA	TRBV18	TRBJ1-1	NA
CASSLAPVGGRGNQPQHF	TGTGCCAGCAGCTTAGCCCCGGTGGGGGGAAGGGGCAATCAGCCCCAGCATTTT	NA	TRBV7-9	TRBJ1-5	few
CASSPGIEETQYF	TGCGCCAGCAGCCCGGGGATTGAGGAGACCCAGTACTTC	NA	TRBV5-1	TRBJ2-5	many
CASSHRDRFISNYGYTF	TGTGCCAGCAGTCACCGGGACAGGTTTATTTCTAACTATGGCTACACCTTC	TRBD1	TRBV6-6	TRBJ1-2	NA
CASSPPGLGYEQYF	TGTGCCAGCTCTCCCCCGGGACTTGGCTACGAGCAGTACTTC	NA	TRBV18	TRBJ2-7	NA
CASSTPSSGTYEQYF	TGTGCCAGCAGCACCCCCAGTAGCGGGACCTACGAGCAGTACTTC	TRBD2	TRBV25-1	TRBJ2-7	few
CASSYSLGGPLANYGYTF	TGTGCCAGCAGTTACTCGCTTGGGGGCCCTTTAGCTAACTATGGCTACACCTTC	NA	TRBV6-5	TRBJ1-2	NA
CASSAPDVSSYNEQFF	TGTGCCAGCAGCGCGCCTGACGTTAGCTCCTACAATGAGCAGTTCTTC	NA	TRBV7-9	TRBJ2-1	few
CASSSAGLHGEQFF	TGTGCCAGCAGCTCAGCGGGCCTACACGGAGAGCAGTTCTTC	NA	TRBV7-3	TRBJ2-1	few
CASSQDRAQGLLYNEQFF	TGCGCCAGCAGCCAAGATAGGGCGCAGGGCCTTTTGTACAATGAGCAGTTCTTC	NA	TRBV4-3	TRBJ2-1	NA